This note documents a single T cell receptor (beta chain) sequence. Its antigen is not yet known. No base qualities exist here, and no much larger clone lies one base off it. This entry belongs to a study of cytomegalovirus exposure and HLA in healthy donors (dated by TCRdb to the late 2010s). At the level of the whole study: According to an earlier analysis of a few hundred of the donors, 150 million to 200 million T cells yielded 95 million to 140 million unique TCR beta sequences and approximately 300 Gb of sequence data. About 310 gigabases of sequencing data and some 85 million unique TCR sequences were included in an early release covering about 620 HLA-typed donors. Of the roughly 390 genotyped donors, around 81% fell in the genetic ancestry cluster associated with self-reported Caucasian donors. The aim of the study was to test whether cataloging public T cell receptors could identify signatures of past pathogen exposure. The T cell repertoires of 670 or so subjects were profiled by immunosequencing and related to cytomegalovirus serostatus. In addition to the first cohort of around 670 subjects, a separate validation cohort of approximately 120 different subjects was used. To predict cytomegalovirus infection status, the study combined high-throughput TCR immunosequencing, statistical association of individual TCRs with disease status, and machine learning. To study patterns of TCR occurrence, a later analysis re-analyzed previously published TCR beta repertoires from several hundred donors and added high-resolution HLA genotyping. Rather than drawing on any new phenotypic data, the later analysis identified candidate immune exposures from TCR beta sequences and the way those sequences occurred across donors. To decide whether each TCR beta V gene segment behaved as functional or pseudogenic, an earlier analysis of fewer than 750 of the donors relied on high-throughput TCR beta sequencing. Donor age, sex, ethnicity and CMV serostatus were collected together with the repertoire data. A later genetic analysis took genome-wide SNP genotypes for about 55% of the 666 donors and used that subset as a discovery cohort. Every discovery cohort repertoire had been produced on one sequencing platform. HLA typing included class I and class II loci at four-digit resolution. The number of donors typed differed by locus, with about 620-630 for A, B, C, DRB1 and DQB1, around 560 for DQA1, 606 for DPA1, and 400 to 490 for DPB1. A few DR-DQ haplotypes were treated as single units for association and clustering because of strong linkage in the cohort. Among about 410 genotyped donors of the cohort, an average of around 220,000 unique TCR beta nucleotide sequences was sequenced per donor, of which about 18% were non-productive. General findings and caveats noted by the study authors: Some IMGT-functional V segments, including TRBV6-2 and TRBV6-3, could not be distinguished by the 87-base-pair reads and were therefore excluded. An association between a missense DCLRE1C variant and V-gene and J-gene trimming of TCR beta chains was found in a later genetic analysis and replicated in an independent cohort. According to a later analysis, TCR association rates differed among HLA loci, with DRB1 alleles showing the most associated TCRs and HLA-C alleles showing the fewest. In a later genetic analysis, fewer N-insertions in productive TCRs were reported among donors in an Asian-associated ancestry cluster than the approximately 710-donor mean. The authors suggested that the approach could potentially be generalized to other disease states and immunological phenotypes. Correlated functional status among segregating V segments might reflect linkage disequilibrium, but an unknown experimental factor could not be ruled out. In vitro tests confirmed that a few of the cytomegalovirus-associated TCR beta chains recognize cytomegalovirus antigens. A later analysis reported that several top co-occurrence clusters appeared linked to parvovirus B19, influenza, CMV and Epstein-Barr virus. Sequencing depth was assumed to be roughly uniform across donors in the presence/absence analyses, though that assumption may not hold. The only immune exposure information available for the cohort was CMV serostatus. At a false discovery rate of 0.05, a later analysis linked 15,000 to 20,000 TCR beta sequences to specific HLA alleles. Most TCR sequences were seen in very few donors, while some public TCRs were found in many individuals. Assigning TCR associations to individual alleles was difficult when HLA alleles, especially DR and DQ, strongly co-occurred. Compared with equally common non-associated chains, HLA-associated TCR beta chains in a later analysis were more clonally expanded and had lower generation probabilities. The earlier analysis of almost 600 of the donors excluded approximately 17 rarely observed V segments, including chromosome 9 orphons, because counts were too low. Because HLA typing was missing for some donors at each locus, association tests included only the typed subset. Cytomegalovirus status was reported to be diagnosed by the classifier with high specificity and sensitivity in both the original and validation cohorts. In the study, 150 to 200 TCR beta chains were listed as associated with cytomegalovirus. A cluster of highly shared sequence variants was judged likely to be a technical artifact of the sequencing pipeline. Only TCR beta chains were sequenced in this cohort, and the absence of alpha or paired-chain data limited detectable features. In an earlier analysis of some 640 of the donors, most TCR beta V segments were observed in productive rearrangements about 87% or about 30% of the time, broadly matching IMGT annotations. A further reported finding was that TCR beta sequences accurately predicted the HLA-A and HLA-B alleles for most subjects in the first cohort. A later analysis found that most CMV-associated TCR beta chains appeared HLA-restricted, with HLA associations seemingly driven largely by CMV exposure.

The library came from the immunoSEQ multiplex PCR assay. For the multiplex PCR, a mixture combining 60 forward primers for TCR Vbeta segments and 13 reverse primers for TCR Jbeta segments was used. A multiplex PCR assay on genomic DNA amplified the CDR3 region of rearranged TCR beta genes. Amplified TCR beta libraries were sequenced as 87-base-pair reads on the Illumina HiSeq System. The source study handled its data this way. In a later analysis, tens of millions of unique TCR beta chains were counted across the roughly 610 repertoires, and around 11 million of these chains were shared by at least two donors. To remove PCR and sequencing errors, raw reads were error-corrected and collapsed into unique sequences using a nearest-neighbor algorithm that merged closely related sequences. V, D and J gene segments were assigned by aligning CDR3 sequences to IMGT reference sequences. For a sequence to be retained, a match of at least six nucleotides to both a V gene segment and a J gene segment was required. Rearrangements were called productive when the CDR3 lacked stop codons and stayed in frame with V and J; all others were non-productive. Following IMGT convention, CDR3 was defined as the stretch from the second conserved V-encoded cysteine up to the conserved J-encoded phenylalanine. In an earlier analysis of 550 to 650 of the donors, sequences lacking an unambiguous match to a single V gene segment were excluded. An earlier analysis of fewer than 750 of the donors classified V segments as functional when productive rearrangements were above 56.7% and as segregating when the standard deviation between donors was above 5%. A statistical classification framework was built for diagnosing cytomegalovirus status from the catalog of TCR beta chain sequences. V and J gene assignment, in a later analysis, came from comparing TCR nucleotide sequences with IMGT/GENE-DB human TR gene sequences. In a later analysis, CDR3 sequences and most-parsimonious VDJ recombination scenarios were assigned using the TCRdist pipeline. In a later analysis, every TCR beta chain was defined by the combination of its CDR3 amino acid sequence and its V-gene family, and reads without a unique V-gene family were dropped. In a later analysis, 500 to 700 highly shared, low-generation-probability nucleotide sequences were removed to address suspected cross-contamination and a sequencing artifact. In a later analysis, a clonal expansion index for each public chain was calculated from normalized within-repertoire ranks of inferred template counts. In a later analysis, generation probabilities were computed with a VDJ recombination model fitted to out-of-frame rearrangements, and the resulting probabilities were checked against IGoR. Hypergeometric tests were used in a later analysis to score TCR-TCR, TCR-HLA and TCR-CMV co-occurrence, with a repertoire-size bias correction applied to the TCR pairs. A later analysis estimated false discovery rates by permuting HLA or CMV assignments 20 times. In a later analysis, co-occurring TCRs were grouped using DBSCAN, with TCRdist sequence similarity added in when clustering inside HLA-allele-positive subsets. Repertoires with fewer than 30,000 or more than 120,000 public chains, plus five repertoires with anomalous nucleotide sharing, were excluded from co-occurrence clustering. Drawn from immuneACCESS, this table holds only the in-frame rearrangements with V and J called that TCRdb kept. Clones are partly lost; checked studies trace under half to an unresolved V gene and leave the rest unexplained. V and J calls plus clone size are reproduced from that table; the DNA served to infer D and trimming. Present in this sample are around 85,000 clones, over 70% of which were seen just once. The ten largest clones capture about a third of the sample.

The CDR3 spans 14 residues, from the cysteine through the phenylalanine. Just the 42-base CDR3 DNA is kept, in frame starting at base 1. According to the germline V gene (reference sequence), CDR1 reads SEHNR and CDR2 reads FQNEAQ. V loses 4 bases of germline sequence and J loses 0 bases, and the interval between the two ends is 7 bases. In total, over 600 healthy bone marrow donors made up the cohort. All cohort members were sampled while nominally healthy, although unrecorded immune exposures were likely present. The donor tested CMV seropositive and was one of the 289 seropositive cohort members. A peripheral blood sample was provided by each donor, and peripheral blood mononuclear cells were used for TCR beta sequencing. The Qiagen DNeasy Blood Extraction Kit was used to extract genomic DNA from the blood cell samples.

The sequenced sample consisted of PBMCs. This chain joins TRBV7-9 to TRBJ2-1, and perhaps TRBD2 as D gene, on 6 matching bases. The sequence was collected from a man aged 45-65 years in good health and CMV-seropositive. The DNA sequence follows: TGTGCCAGCAGCTGGAGGGTCTCCTACAATGAGCAGTTCTTC. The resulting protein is CASSWRVSYNEQFF.